Listed below are T cell receptor beta chains from one sample, sequenced in a study of cytomegalovirus exposure and HLA in healthy donors. Data came from immunoSEQ multiplex PCR; TCRdb stores just in-frame clones and leaves some out. The repertoire holds 150,000 to 200,000 clones, over 65% seen once, with less than 8.5% in the top ten. The sample was PBMCs. The receptors shown here come from a man aged 18 to 30 in good health and CMV-seropositive. Both conserved end residues are part of each CDR3. Fields, in order: clone size, D gene, V gene, J gene, CDR3 DNA, CDR3 protein. D genes are given only for firm matches. Clone size appears in some rows only: once, few, many, or a class for an expanded clone.

size: -; D: TRBD1; V: TRBV13; J: TRBJ1-2; DNA: TGTGCCAGCAGCTCCGGGACAGGGGGCGATGGCTACACCTTC; CDR3: CASSSGTGGDGYTF
size: once; D: TRBD1; V: TRBV29-1; J: TRBJ1-2; DNA: TGCAGCGCTGACAGGGGGCAAGGCTATGGCTACACCTTC; CDR3: CSADRGQGYGYTF
size: -; D: TRBD1; V: TRBV6-1; J: TRBJ1-5; DNA: TGTGCCAGCAGTGATCCAGGGGGAAATCAGCCCCAGCATTTT; CDR3: CASSDPGGNQPQHF
size: few; D: TRBD2; V: TRBV5-6; J: TRBJ2-7; DNA: TGTGCCAGCAGCTCCGGTAGCGGGAGTTCGGTCTACGAGCAGTACTTC; CDR3: CASSSGSGSSVYEQYF
size: -; D: -; V: TRBV7-8; J: TRBJ2-7; DNA: TGTGCCAGCAGCTTATTTGGACTTAATCCACGCGAGCAGTACTTC; CDR3: CASSLFGLNPREQYF
size: -; D: -; V: TRBV4-2; J: TRBJ1-4; DNA: TGTGCCAGCAGCCCAGTAATGGCAACTAATGAAAAACTGTTTTTT; CDR3: CASSPVMATNEKLFF
size: -; D: TRBD2; V: TRBV28; J: TRBJ2-5; DNA: TGTGCCAGCAGTGGCCCCACGCGGGGGGCTTGGGAGACCCAGTACTTC; CDR3: CASSGPTRGAWETQYF
size: -; D: -; V: TRBV9; J: TRBJ2-7; DNA: TGTGCCAGCAGCAAAAGGTCTGCTCCACGACTCTACGAGCAGTACTTC; CDR3: CASSKRSAPRLYEQYF
size: -; D: TRBD1; V: TRBV6-5; J: TRBJ1-1; DNA: TGTGCCAGCAGAAGGGGACAGGGCTCTGAAGCTTTCTTT; CDR3: CASRRGQGSEAFF
size: -; D: -; V: TRBV30; J: TRBJ2-7; DNA: TGTGCCTGGAGTGTAAGTGGTAGAGGTACAGGCAACTCTCGCGAGCAGTACTTC; CDR3: CAWSVSGRGTGNSREQYF
size: -; D: TRBD2; V: TRBV18; J: TRBJ2-7; DNA: TGTGCCAGCTCACTCACTAGCGGGAGTAGCTACGAGCAGTACTTC; CDR3: CASSLTSGSSYEQYF
size: -; D: -; V: TRBV27; J: TRBJ1-1; DNA: TGTGCCAGCAGTGCGCTATTTTCGAACACTGAAGCTTTCTTT; CDR3: CASSALFSNTEAFF
size: -; D: -; V: TRBV5-1; J: TRBJ2-4; DNA: TGCGCCAGCAGCTTGGAAGGGAGACGGAACATTCAGTACTTC; CDR3: CASSLEGRRNIQYF
size: -; D: -; V: TRBV13; J: TRBJ2-3; DNA: TGTGCCAGCAGCTTAGGACTAAGCTGGGATACGCAGTATTTT; CDR3: CASSLGLSWDTQYF
size: -; D: TRBD1; V: TRBV7-2; J: TRBJ1-2; DNA: TGTGCCAGCAGCTTAGGGGACAGGGGTGGGATCGGCTACACCTTC; CDR3: CASSLGDRGGIGYTF
size: -; D: TRBD2; V: TRBV7-8; J: TRBJ2-7; DNA: TGTGCCAGCAGCTCGGCTAGCGGGAGCTACGAGCAGTACTTC; CDR3: CASSSASGSYEQYF
size: -; D: TRBD1; V: TRBV7-3; J: TRBJ1-2; DNA: TGTGCCAGCAGTTCCCGGGACAGCGGCTACACCTTC; CDR3: CASSSRDSGYTF
size: -; D: -; V: TRBV5-6; J: TRBJ1-4; DNA: TGTGCCAGCAGCTTGGCTCGGGGTGGCTTCGAAAAACTGTTTTTT; CDR3: CASSLARGGFEKLFF
size: -; D: -; V: TRBV30; J: TRBJ1-4; DNA: TGTGCCTGGACCGCAGGGGCAGCAACTAATGAAAAACTGTTTTTT; CDR3: CAWTAGAATNEKLFF
size: -; D: TRBD2; V: TRBV29-1; J: TRBJ2-1; DNA: TGCAGCGTTGCTCAAGCGGGAGGGCGCGGTGAGCAGTTCTTC; CDR3: CSVAQAGGRGEQFF
size: -; D: -; V: TRBV21-1; J: TRBJ2-5; DNA: TGTGCCAGCAGCAAAGCGGAGATGGGGCCAGCAGAGACCCAGTACTTC; CDR3: CASSKAEMGPAETQYF
size: -; D: TRBD2; V: TRBV2; J: TRBJ2-3; DNA: TGTGCCAGCAGCGAAGGTTTCGGGACTAGCGGGACAGATACGCAGTATTTT; CDR3: CASSEGFGTSGTDTQYF
size: once; D: -; V: TRBV9; J: TRBJ2-2; DNA: TGTGCCAGCAACCCCGGGTGGGCGAACACCGGGGAGCTGTTTTTT; CDR3: CASNPGWANTGELFF
size: -; D: -; V: TRBV2; J: TRBJ1-4; DNA: TGTGCCAGCAACCCAGATAATGAAAAACTGTTTTTT; CDR3: CASNPDNEKLFF
size: -; D: TRBD2; V: TRBV5-1; J: TRBJ2-7; DNA: TGCGCCAGCACCCCTCTTAGCGGGACTCACGAGCAGTACTTC; CDR3: CASTPLSGTHEQYF
size: -; D: TRBD2; V: TRBV9; J: TRBJ2-3; DNA: TGTGCCAGCAGCGTAGGGAGCGGGAGGGCAGGAGATACGCAGTATTTT; CDR3: CASSVGSGRAGDTQYF
size: -; D: -; V: TRBV6-1; J: TRBJ2-1; DNA: TGTGCCAGCAGTGAAGCGGGAGCCTACAATGAGCAGTTCTTC; CDR3: CASSEAGAYNEQFF
size: -; D: TRBD1; V: TRBV27; J: TRBJ1-5; DNA: TGTGCCAGCAGTCGTTCGGACAGGGGTAGCAATCAGCCCCAGCATTTT; CDR3: CASSRSDRGSNQPQHF
size: -; D: -; V: TRBV20-1; J: TRBJ2-3; DNA: TGCAGTGCTCCGGGTCCGCAGTATTTT; CDR3: CSAPGPQYF
size: -; D: TRBD2; V: TRBV28; J: TRBJ2-1; DNA: TGTGCCAGCAGTCGATCCGGGACTAGCGGGCGGAGCTCCTACAATGAGCAGTTCTTC; CDR3: CASSRSGTSGRSSYNEQFF
size: -; D: -; V: TRBV11-1; J: TRBJ2-2; DNA: TGTGCCAGCAGCTTAGATGGGGCGTTAAACACCGGGGAGCTGTTTTTT; CDR3: CASSLDGALNTGELFF
size: -; D: TRBD2; V: TRBV7-9; J: TRBJ2-1; DNA: TGTGCCAGCAGCCAGGAAAGGGGTAGCGGGAAGAGCTCCTACAATGAGCAGTTCTTC; CDR3: CASSQERGSGKSSYNEQFF
size: -; D: -; V: TRBV5-6; J: TRBJ1-3; DNA: TGTGCCAGCAGCTTCGGGGACTCTGGAAACACCATATATTTT; CDR3: CASSFGDSGNTIYF
size: -; D: -; V: TRBV10-3; J: TRBJ2-5; DNA: TGTGCCATCAGTGAGCTTCAAGAGACCCAGTACTTC; CDR3: CAISELQETQYF
size: -; D: TRBD2; V: TRBV4-2; J: TRBJ2-2; DNA: TGTGCCAGCAGCCCGTTTAGCGGGAGACCCGGGGAGCTGTTTTTT; CDR3: CASSPFSGRPGELFF
size: -; D: -; V: TRBV7-2; J: TRBJ2-2; DNA: TGTGCCAGCAGCCTGCCCGTCAGGGCCGGGGAGCTGTTTTTT; CDR3: CASSLPVRAGELFF
size: many; D: TRBD1; V: TRBV2; J: TRBJ1-2; DNA: TGTGCCAGCAGCGCTGACAGGGTTGGTGGCTACACCTTC; CDR3: CASSADRVGGYTF
size: -; D: TRBD2; V: TRBV25-1; J: TRBJ2-2; DNA: TGTGCCAGCAGTGAATCGGCGGGAGTTGCGGGGGAGCTGTTTTTT; CDR3: CASSESAGVAGELFF
size: -; D: TRBD2; V: TRBV6-1; J: TRBJ2-4; DNA: TGTGCCAGCAGTGCGACTAGCGCAGTCGGCAAAAACATTCAGTACTTC; CDR3: CASSATSAVGKNIQYF
size: -; D: -; V: TRBV7-9; J: TRBJ1-5; DNA: TGTGCCAGCAGCTTAGGAGGTGTAGTGTGGCAGCCCCAGCATTTT; CDR3: CASSLGGVVWQPQHF
size: few; D: TRBD1; V: TRBV6-6; J: TRBJ1-5; DNA: TGTGCCAGCAGTAGCGGACAGGATCAGCCCCAGCATTTT; CDR3: CASSSGQDQPQHF
size: -; D: -; V: TRBV27; J: TRBJ2-3; DNA: TGTGCCAGCAGTTTATCGGGACTCAATACGCAGTATTTT; CDR3: CASSLSGLNTQYF
size: -; D: -; V: TRBV9; J: TRBJ2-5; DNA: TGTGCCAGCAGCGTTAGTACCTTGGAGACCCAGTACTTC; CDR3: CASSVSTLETQYF
size: -; D: TRBD2; V: TRBV7-9; J: TRBJ2-7; DNA: TGTGCCAGCACCCGTTCGGGAGGCTCCTACGAGCAGTACTTC; CDR3: CASTRSGGSYEQYF
size: -; D: TRBD1; V: TRBV19; J: TRBJ2-7; DNA: TGTGCCAGTAGTCTCTCCGGGACAGTCTACGAGCAGTACTTC; CDR3: CASSLSGTVYEQYF
size: -; D: TRBD2; V: TRBV7-2; J: TRBJ2-1; DNA: TGTGCCAGCAGCTCTAGCGGTAACTCCTACAATGAGCAGTTCTTC; CDR3: CASSSSGNSYNEQFF
size: -; D: TRBD1; V: TRBV12-5; J: TRBJ2-7; DNA: TGTGCTAGTGGTTTGGACAGGGGGCTCTCCTACGAGCAGTACTTC; CDR3: CASGLDRGLSYEQYF
size: few; D: -; V: TRBV4-3; J: TRBJ2-5; DNA: TGCGCCAGCAGCCAAGATACTAGTAAAGAGACCCAGTACTTC; CDR3: CASSQDTSKETQYF
size: -; D: -; V: TRBV27; J: TRBJ2-1; DNA: TGTGCCAGCAGCTTTTCTGGCGGGGCCAATGAGCAGTTCTTC; CDR3: CASSFSGGANEQFF
size: -; D: -; V: TRBV5-1; J: TRBJ1-4; DNA: TGCGCCAGCAGCTTGGGCGGCAATGAAAAACTGTTTTTT; CDR3: CASSLGGNEKLFF
size: -; D: TRBD1; V: TRBV28; J: TRBJ1-5; DNA: TGTGCCAGCAGTCCTCAGGGGGGACATCAGCCCCAGCATTTT; CDR3: CASSPQGGHQPQHF
size: -; D: -; V: TRBV6-1; J: TRBJ2-3; DNA: TGTGCCAGCAGTTTCGGACATAGAAACACAGATACGCAGTATTTT; CDR3: CASSFGHRNTDTQYF
size: -; D: -; V: TRBV19; J: TRBJ2-2; DNA: TGTGCCAGTAGTATAGATATGGGGAGAGGGGAGCTGTTTTTT; CDR3: CASSIDMGRGELFF
size: -; D: -; V: TRBV9; J: TRBJ1-4; DNA: TGTGCCAGCAGTCGAGGAGGGTCAACTAATGAAAAACTGTTTTTT; CDR3: CASSRGGSTNEKLFF
size: -; D: TRBD2; V: TRBV18; J: TRBJ2-1; DNA: TGTGCCAGCTCACCAGTTGCTAGCGGGAATGAGCAGTTCTTC; CDR3: CASSPVASGNEQFF